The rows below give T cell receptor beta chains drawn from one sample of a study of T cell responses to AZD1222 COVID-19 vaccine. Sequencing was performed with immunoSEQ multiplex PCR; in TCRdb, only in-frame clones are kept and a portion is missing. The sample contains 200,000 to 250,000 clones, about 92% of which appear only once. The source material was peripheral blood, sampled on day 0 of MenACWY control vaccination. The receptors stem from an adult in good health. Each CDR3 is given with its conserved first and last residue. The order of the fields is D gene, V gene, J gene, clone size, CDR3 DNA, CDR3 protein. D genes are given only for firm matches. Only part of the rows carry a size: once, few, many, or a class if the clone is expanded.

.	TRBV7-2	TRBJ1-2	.	TGTGCCAGCAGCTTAGGGGGAGGAGATGGCTACACCTTC	CASSLGGGDGYTF
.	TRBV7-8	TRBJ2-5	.	TGTGCCAGCAGCTTAGTAATGATCCAAGAGACCCAGTACTTC	CASSLVMIQETQYF
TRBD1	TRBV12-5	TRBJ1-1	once	TGTGCTAGTGGTTTGGTAATTTTCGGACAGGGTAACACTGAAGCTTTCTTT	CASGLVIFGQGNTEAFF
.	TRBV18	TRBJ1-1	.	TGTGCCAGCTCACCTGCGAGGGGAGCCGTTAGCACTGAAGCTTTCTTT	CASSPARGAVSTEAFF
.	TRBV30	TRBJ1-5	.	TGTGCCTGGAGTGTAAGCTGGGGGGACCAGCCCCAGCATTTT	CAWSVSWGDQPQHF
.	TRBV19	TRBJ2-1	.	TGTGCCAGTGGAGGGAGCTCCTACAATGAGCAGTTCTTC	CASGGSSYNEQFF
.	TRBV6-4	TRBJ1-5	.	TGTGCCAGCAGTTCACAGCAGGGGAATCAGCCCCAGCATTTT	CASSSQQGNQPQHF
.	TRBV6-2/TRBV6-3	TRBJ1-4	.	TGTGCCAGCAGTTTTGACGGGGGTGCTAATGAAAAACTGTTTTTT	CASSFDGGANEKLFF
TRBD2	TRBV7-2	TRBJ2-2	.	TGTGCCAGCACCTCTCTAGCGGGGGAAACCGGGGAGCTGTTTTTT	CASTSLAGETGELFF
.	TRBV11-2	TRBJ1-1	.	TGTGCCAGCAGCCCCGCACCCGAGGGGTTGTTT	CASSPAPEGLF
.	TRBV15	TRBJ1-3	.	TGTGCCACCAGCAGAGACTTGGTGGACACGGGAAACACCATATATTTT	CATSRDLVDTGNTIYF
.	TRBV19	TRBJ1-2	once	TGTGCCAGTAGTATCGGGGGAAATAACTATGGCTACACCTTC	CASSIGGNNYGYTF
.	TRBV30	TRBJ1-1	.	TGTGCCTGGAGCCATTCCGGGTTAGGGAACACTGAAGCTTTCTTT	CAWSHSGLGNTEAFF
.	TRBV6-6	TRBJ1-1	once	TGTGCCAGCAGTTACTCTCGGGGGGCGGGTGAAGCTTTCTTT	CASSYSRGAGEAFF
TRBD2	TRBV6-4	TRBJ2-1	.	TGTGCCAGCAGTGACGGGACTAGCGGCAATGAGCAGTTCTTC	CASSDGTSGNEQFF
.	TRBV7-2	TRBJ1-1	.	TGTGCCAGCAGACCGACCCAGGTCACTGAAGCTTTCTTT	CASRPTQVTEAFF
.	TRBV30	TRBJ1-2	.	TGTGCCTGGAGTGAATGGAGAGGCGGGGGCTACACCTTC	CAWSEWRGGGYTF
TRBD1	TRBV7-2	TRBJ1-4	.	TGTGCCAGCAGTCCGGACAGGGGGCTGGAAAAACTGTTTTTT	CASSPDRGLEKLFF
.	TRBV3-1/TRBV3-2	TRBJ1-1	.	TGTGCCAGCAGCCGAACCAGGGGAAGGACTGAAGCTTTCTTT	CASSRTRGRTEAFF
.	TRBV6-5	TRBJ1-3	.	TGTGCCAGCAGCGATAGCCCAGGGTTTTACACCATATATTTT	CASSDSPGFYTIYF
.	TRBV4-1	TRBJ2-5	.	TGCGCCAGCAGCCAGGGATCCGGAGGAAAGACCCAGTACTTC	CASSQGSGGKTQYF
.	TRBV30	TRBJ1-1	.	TGTGCCTGGAGGGGCAACACTGAAGCTTTCTTT	CAWRGNTEAFF
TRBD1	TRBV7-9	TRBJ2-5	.	TGTGCCAGCAGCCCACGTGACAGGGATCAAGAGACCCAGTACTTC	CASSPRDRDQETQYF
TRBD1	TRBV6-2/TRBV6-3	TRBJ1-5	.	TGTGCCAGCAGTTCACAGGGGGCAAATCAGCCCCAGCATTTT	CASSSQGANQPQHF
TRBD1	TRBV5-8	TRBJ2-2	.	TGTGCCAGCAGCTTGTGGGGACAGGGTGTGACCGGGGAGCTGTTTTTT	CASSLWGQGVTGELFF
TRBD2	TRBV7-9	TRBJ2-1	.	TGTGCCAGCAGCTTCACTAGCGGGGGGGTGGATGAGCAGTTCTTC	CASSFTSGGVDEQFF
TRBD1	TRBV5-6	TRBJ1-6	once	TGTGCCAGCAGATTAACAGGGGGTAATTCACCCCTCCACTTT	CASRLTGGNSPLHF
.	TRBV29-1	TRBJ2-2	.	TGCAGCGTTGAGCGGGGAAGGACCGGGGAGCTGTTTTTT	CSVERGRTGELFF
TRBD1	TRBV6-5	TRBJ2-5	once	TGTGCCAGCAGTTACGGACAGGGTGAAGAGACCCAGTACTTC	CASSYGQGEETQYF
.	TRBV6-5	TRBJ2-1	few	TGTGCCAGCAGTACAGGTGGTGAGCAGTTCTTC	CASSTGGEQFF
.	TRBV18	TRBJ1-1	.	TGTGCCAGCTCACCACGGGAAACGAACACTGAAGCTTTCTTT	CASSPRETNTEAFF
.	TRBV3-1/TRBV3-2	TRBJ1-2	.	TGTGCCAGCAGCCAAGCCGGGGCGGGCTATGGCTACACCTTC	CASSQAGAGYGYTF
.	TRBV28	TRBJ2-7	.	TGTGCCAGCAGTCTCAATCCCGGGCCCCACGAGCAGTACTTC	CASSLNPGPHEQYF
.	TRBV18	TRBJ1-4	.	TGTGCCAGCTCAAGGTCATCTAATGAAAAACTGTTTTTT	CASSRSSNEKLFF
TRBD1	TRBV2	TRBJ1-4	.	TGTGCCAGCATCAGACAGGGGGCCACGGGAGAAAAACTGTTTTTT	CASIRQGATGEKLFF
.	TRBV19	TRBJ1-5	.	TGTGCCAGTAGTGCCTGGGGGTTTGAAGGTCAGCCCCAGCATTTT	CASSAWGFEGQPQHF
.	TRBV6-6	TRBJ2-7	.	TGTGCCAGCAGTCAACCCCCTGGGTCCTACGAGCAGTACTTC	CASSQPPGSYEQYF
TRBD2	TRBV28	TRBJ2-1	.	TGTGCCAGCAGCTGGGGACTACAAGAGCAGTTCTTC	CASSWGLQEQFF
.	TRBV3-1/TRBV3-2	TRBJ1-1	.	TGTGCCAGCAGCCCAACAGAGAACACTGAAGCTTTCTTT	CASSPTENTEAFF
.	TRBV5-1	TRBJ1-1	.	TGCGCCAGCAGCTTTCAGGGGAACACTGAAGCTTTCTTT	CASSFQGNTEAFF
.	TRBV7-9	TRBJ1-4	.	TGTGCCAGCAGCTTAGGGAGGGAAGGTCGGCGCAGTAATGAAAAACTGTTTTTT	CASSLGREGRRSNEKLFF
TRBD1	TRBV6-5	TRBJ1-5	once	TGTGCCAGCAGCCCCGGGACAGGGGTCAATCAGCCCCAGCATTTT	CASSPGTGVNQPQHF
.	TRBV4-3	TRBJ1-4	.	TGCGCCAGCAGCCAAGAGAGGAATCCGACTAATGAAAAACTGTTTTTT	CASSQERNPTNEKLFF
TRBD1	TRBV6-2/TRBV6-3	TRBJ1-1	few	TGTGCCAGCAGTTTACAGGGGGGCACTGAAGCTTTCTTT	CASSLQGGTEAFF
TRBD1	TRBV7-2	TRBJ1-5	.	TGTGCCAGCAGCCCCCACAGGGGGAGTCAGCCCCAGCATTTT	CASSPHRGSQPQHF
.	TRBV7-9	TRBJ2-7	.	TGTGCCAGCACCTCTTTCTACGAGCAGTACTTC	CASTSFYEQYF
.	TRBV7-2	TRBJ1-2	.	TGTGCCAGCAGCTTAAGTGGGGAATATGGCTACACCTTC	CASSLSGEYGYTF
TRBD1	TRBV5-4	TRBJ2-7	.	TGTGCCAGCAGCTTGGGGACAGGGATGGACGAGCAGTACTTC	CASSLGTGMDEQYF
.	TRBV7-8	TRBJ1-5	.	TGTGCCAGCAGCTTAGCGCTCGGACAGAGTAGCAATCAGCCCCAGCATTTT	CASSLALGQSSNQPQHF
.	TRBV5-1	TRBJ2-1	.	TGCGCCAGCAGCTTGGCGGCAGGGCTGTACAATGAGCAGTTCTTC	CASSLAAGLYNEQFF
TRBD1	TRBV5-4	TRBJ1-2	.	TGTGCCAGCAGCTATCGGACAGGGGGCACTACTGGCTACACCTTC	CASSYRTGGTTGYTF
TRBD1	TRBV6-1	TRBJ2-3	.	TGTGCCAGCAGTGAATTGGGACAGGGATTCACAGATACGCAGTATTTT	CASSELGQGFTDTQYF
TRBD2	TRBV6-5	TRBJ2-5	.	TGTGCCAGCAGTAGCCGGGGGGGTAGGGAGACCCAGTACTTC	CASSSRGGRETQYF